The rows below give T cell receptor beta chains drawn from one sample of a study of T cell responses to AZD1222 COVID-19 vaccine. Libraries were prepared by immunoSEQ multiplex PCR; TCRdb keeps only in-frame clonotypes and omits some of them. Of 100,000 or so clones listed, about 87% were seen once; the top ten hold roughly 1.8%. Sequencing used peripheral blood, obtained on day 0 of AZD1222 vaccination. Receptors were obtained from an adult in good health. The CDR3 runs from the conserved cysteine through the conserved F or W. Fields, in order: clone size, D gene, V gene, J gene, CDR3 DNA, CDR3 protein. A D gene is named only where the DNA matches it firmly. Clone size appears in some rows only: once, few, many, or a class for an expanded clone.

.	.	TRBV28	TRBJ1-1	TGTGCCAGCAGTTTAGAGTCAGGGTGGCCTGAAGCTTTCTTT	CASSLESGWPEAFF
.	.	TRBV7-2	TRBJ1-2	TGTGCCAGCAGTAATCCGTGGGCGGGAGCAGACTATGGCTACACCTTC	CASSNPWAGADYGYTF
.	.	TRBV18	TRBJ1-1	TGTGCCAGCTCAAGTTTCGTAAACACTGAAGCTTTCTTT	CASSSFVNTEAFF
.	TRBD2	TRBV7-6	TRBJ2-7	TGTGCCAGCAGCCCCTACTCGACGGGGGGCTACGAGCAGTACTTC	CASSPYSTGGYEQYF
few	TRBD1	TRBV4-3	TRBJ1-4	TGCGCCAGCAGCCAAGATTTAGGGACAGGGGGTGAAAAACTGTTTTTT	CASSQDLGTGGEKLFF
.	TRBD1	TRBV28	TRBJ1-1	TGTGCCAGCAGTTCGACAGGGGGGGCGGGCACTGAAGCTTTCTTT	CASSSTGGAGTEAFF
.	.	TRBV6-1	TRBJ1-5	TGTGCCAGCAGTGAGATTTCGGCCGCCGTGCAGCCCCAGCATTTT	CASSEISAAVQPQHF
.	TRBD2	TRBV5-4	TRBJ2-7	TGTGCCAGCAGCCCTGGACGGACTAGCGGGTACGAGCAGTACTTC	CASSPGRTSGYEQYF
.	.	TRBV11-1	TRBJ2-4	TGTGCCAGCAGCCAGAAGGGGGCCAAAAACATTCAGTACTTC	CASSQKGAKNIQYF
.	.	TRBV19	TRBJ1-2	TGTGCCACCTCCGGGACTTCTCACCCCTATGGCTACACCTTC	CATSGTSHPYGYTF
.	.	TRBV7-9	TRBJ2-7	TGTGCCAGCAGCTTACCAACGCGGACCGCCTACGAGCAGTACTTC	CASSLPTRTAYEQYF
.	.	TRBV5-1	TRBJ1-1	TGCGCCAGCAGCTTAAGCCAGCTCATGAACACTGAAGCTTTCTTT	CASSLSQLMNTEAFF
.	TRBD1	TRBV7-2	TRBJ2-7	TGTGCCAGCAGCTTTGACAGGGGCTGGGAGCAGTACTTC	CASSFDRGWEQYF
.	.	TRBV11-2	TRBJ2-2	TGTGCCAGCAGCTCCAGCGGCCTACATAACGGGGAGCTGTTTTTT	CASSSSGLHNGELFF
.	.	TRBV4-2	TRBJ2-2	TGTGCCAGCACGGTGAGCCCCGGGGAGCTGTTTTTT	CASTVSPGELFF
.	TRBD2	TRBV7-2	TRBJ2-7	TGTGCCAGCAGCTCCACGCCTCTACTAGCGGGTGGTGAGCAGTACTTC	CASSSTPLLAGGEQYF
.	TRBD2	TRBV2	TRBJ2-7	TGTGCCAGCAGGCCGGGACTAGCTTCCTACGAGCAGTACTTC	CASRPGLASYEQYF
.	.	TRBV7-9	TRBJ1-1	TGTGCCAGCAGCTTAGGAGGGAGGGACGCTTTCTTT	CASSLGGRDAFF
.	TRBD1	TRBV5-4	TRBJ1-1	TGTGCCAGCAGCCCTTTACAGGGGGTGAACACTGAAGCTTTCTTT	CASSPLQGVNTEAFF
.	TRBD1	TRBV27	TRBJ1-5	TGTGCCAGCAGTCCTACAGGGGTGAATCAGCCCCAGCATTTT	CASSPTGVNQPQHF
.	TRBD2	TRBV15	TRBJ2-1	TGTGCCACCAGGAACCTCGGGGGGGGACTAGCGGGAGGTGAGCAGTTCTTC	CATRNLGGGLAGGEQFF
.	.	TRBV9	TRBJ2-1	TGTGCCAGCAGCGGATACAATGAGCAGTTCTTC	CASSGYNEQFF
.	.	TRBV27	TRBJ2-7	TGTGCCAGCAGCCCCTTTATCGGGGGCTACGAGCAGTACTTC	CASSPFIGGYEQYF
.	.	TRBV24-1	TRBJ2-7	TGTGCCACCAGTGAGGGCAGCGGCTACGAGCAGTACTTC	CATSEGSGYEQYF
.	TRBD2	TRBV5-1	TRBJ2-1	TGCGCCAGCAGGGTTAGAGGACTAGCGGCCTACAATGAGCAGTTCTTC	CASRVRGLAAYNEQFF
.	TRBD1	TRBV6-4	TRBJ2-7	TGTGCCAGCAGTGAGGTTTTGGGGGACAGAGACTCCTACGAGCAGTACTTC	CASSEVLGDRDSYEQYF
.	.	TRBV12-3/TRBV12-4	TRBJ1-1	TGTGCCAGCAGTTTAGGGGGGGTCCCTGAAGCTTTCTTT	CASSLGGVPEAFF
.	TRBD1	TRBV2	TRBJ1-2	TGTGCCAGCCTCCCGACAGGGGTCTATGGCTACACCTTC	CASLPTGVYGYTF
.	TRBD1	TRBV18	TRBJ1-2	TGTGCCAGCTCTGGGGACAGCGACTATGGCTACACCTTC	CASSGDSDYGYTF
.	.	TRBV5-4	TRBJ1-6	TGTGCCAGCAGCTTGGGTGGAGGAACCCCCTATAATTCACCCCTCCACTTT	CASSLGGGTPYNSPLHF
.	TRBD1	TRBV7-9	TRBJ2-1	TGTGCCAGCAGCTTAGGCGGACAGGGGAATGAGCAGTTCTTC	CASSLGGQGNEQFF
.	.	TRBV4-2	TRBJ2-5	TGTGCCAGCAGCCAAGTTTTACTAGAACAAGAGACCCAGTACTTC	CASSQVLLEQETQYF
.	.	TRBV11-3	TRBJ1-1	TGTGCCAGCACCGGACGGGGGGCCGTGAACACTGAAGCTTTCTTT	CASTGRGAVNTEAFF
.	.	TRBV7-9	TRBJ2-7	TGTGCCAGCAGCCGCGAGGTGGGCGAAGGCCCTTGGTACGAGCAGTACTTC	CASSREVGEGPWYEQYF
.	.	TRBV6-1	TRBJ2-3	TGTGCCAGCACTGAAGGAGATACGCAGTATTTT	CASTEGDTQYF
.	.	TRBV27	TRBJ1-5	TGTGCCAGCAGTTTAACGGGGGGGCTCGGTCAGCCCCAGCATTTT	CASSLTGGLGQPQHF
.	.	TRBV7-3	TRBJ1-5	TGTGCCAGCAGCTTAGACGGGTATAGCAATCAGCCCCAGCATTTT	CASSLDGYSNQPQHF
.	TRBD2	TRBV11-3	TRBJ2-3	TGTGCCAGCAGATCTGGACTAGCGGGAGACACAGATACGCAGTATTTT	CASRSGLAGDTDTQYF
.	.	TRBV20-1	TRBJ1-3	TGCAGTGCTAGTCATGCCCCGGGACGGCCTGGAAACACCATATATTTT	CSASHAPGRPGNTIYF
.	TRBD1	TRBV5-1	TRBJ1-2	TGCGCCAGCAGCCCATGGACAGGATCCTCCTATGGCTACACCTTC	CASSPWTGSSYGYTF
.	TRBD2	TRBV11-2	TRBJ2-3	TGTGCCAGCAGCTTAGATCGCGGGCTAGCGGCAGATACGCAGTATTTT	CASSLDRGLAADTQYF
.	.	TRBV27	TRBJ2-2	TGTGCCAGCAAAGGGCAGGCCAACACCGGGGAGCTGTTTTTT	CASKGQANTGELFF
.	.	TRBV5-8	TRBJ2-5	TGTGCCAGCAGCACCATCTGGCTGGCGGGGAACGACCGGTACTTC	CASSTIWLAGNDRYF
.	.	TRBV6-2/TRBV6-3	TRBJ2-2	TGTGCCAGCAGTTACCTCGAGAGCACCGGGGAGCTGTTTTTT	CASSYLESTGELFF
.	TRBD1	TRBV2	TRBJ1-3	TGTGCCAGCAGTTCGGGACAGGGTGTATGGGACACCATATATTTT	CASSSGQGVWDTIYF
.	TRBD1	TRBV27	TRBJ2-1	TGTGCCAGCAGCAAACACCCGGGACAGGGGCTGAATGAGCAGTTCTTC	CASSKHPGQGLNEQFF
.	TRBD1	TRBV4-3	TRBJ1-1	TGCGCCAGCAGCCAAGATCGGGACAGGCAGAACACTGAAGCTTTCTTT	CASSQDRDRQNTEAFF
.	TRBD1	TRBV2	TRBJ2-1	TGTGCCAGCACGTCGACAGGGGACAATGAGCAGTTCTTC	CASTSTGDNEQFF
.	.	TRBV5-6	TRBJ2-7	TGTGCCAGCACCCTAGGGGGACTCGTTTTCTACGAGCAGTACTTC	CASTLGGLVFYEQYF
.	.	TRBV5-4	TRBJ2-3	TGTGCCAGCAGCCGGGCCGGCTTCCGAGGGGCAGATACGCAGTATTTT	CASSRAGFRGADTQYF
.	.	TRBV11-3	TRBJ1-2	TGTGCCAGCAGCTTAGACATCGGGACCTATGGCTACACCTTC	CASSLDIGTYGYTF
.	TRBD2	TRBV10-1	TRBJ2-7	TGCGCCAGCAGTGAGGCGGGAGCGCCCTACGAGCAGTACTTC	CASSEAGAPYEQYF
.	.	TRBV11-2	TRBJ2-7	TGTGCCAGCAGCTTTGGGACGGCAGCCTACGAGCAGTACTTC	CASSFGTAAYEQYF
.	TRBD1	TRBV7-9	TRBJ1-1	TGTGCCAGCAGCTTGGCCGGGACAGTGAACACTGAAGCTTTCTTT	CASSLAGTVNTEAFF
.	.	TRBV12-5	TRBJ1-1	TGTGCTAGTGGTTTGGCCGCCGGGACGGAGAACACTGAAGCTTTCTTT	CASGLAAGTENTEAFF
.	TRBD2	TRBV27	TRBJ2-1	TGTGCCAGCAGTTTAGCGGGAGGGGGGGGCAATGAGCAGTTCTTC	CASSLAGGGGNEQFF
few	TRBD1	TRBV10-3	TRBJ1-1	TGTGCCATCGGAAGGGGGACAGGTTCGAACACTGAAGCTTTCTTT	CAIGRGTGSNTEAFF
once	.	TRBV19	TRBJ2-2	TGTGCCAGTAGCCCTGGGACCGGGGAGCTGTTTTTT	CASSPGTGELFF
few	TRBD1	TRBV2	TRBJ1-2	TGTGCCAGCAGTGGACTGACAGGGGGCGGGTATGGCTACACCTTC	CASSGLTGGGYGYTF
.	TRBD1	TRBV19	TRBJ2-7	TGTGCCAGTAGTCTCGGGACAGGGGCGTACGAGCAGTACTTC	CASSLGTGAYEQYF